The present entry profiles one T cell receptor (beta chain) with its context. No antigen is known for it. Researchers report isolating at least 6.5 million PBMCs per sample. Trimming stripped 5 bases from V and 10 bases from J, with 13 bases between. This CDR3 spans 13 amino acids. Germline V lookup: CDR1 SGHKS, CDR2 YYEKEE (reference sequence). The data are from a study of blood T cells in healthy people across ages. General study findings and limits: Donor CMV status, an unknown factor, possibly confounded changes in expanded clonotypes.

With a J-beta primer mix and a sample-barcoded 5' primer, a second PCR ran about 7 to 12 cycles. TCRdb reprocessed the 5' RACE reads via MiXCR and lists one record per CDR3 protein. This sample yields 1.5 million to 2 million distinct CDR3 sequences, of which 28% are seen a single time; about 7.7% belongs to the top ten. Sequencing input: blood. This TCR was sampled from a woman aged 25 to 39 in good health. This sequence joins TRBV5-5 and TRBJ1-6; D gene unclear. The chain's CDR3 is CASSPREGSPLHF. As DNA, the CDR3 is TGTGCCAGCAGTCCAAGGGAAGGCTCACCCCTCCACTTT. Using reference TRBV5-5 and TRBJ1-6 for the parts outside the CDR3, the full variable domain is DAGVTQSPTHLIKTRGQQVTLRCSPISGHKSVSWYQQVLGQGPQFIFQYYEKEERGRGNFPDRFSARQFPNYSSELNVNALLLGDSALYLCASSPREGSPLHFGNGTRLTVT.